Below, 32 T cell receptor beta chains from the same sample are listed, as sequenced in a study of OX40 agonist ivuxolimab in advanced cancers. TCRdb's copy holds only in-frame clones and misses some; the assay was immunoSEQ multiplex PCR. The sample records about 42,000 clones, 75% to 85% being singletons. The material was CD4+ or CD8+ T cells sorted from blood, obtained in a trial of the OX40 agonist ivuxolimab. These receptors all come from an adult with an advanced solid tumor such as melanoma, head and neck, liver or kidney cancer.

The chain carries TRBV5-1 and TRBJ1-2; D perhaps matches TRBD1 (5 bases). Germline-derived CDR1 and CDR2 are SGHRS and YFSETQ. The CDR3 loop spans 16 amino acids. Trimming took 7 bases from V and 0 from J, leaving 19 bases between them. In nucleotides, the CDR3 is TGCGCCAGCGCGTTCCGGGGCGCCGACCCTAACTATGGCTACACCTTC. It specifies CASAFRGADPNYGYTF. Variable domain in full (rest from reference TRBV5-1 and TRBJ1-2): KAGVTQTPRYLIKTRGQQVTLSCSPISGHRSVSWYQQTPGQGLQFLFEYFSETQRNKGNFPGRFSGRQFSNSRSEMNVSTLELGDSALYLCASAFRGADPNYGYTFGSGTRLTVV.

This clone showed up just once. The chain is built from TRBV27 and TRBJ2-7; no reliable D call. Trimming shortened V by 5 bases and J by 2 bases, and 13 bases separated the two germline ends. This CDR3 has 14 amino acids. Germline V lookup: CDR1 MNHEY, CDR2 SMNVEV (reference sequence). The CDR3 nucleotides are TGTGCCAGCAGTCCCCTGGACGGAGCCTACGAGCAGTACGTC. Translated: CASSPLDGAYEQYV.

The gene calls are TRBV5-6 and TRBJ1-5; D is possibly TRBD1 (6 bases). Germline V gives CDR1 SGHDT, CDR2 YYEEEE. The germline V and J ends were trimmed by 0 bases and 5 bases, with 12 bases remaining between them. The CDR3 loop spans 15 amino acids. Here the CDR3 DNA reads TGTGCCAGCAGCTTGGGGGCTAGGGGGGATCAGCCCCAGCATTTT. It codes for CASSLGARGDQPQHF. The whole variable domain, filled in from reference TRBV5-6 and TRBJ1-5, reads DAGVTQSPTHLIKTRGQQVTLRCSPKSGHDTVSWYQQALGQGPQFIFQYYEEEERQRGNFPDRFSGHQFPNYSSELNVNALLLGDSALYLCASSLGARGDQPQHFGDGTRLSIL.

The V and J genes are TRBV18 and TRBJ1-4, with unresolved D. Germline V CDR1 and CDR2: KGHSH, LQKENI. V lost 1 base and J lost 4, with 19 bases in between. The CDR3 has 18 residues. In DNA form, the CDR3 reads TGTGCCAGCTCACCACAATACTCTACCTACAGTGATAATGAAAAACTGTTTTTT. Amino acid sequence: CASSPQYSTYSDNEKLFF.

This clone was found a few times. The gene calls are TRBV9 and TRBJ2-1; 8 bases are shared with TRBD2. The germline CDR1 and CDR2 sequences are SGDLS and YYNGEE. This CDR3 contains 17 residues. J lost 0 bases, V lost 0 bases, and 5 bases had no gene match. The CDR3 protein is CASSVASTSGSYNEQFF. CDR3 bases: TGTGCCAGCAGCGTAGCTTCAACTAGCGGCTCCTACAATGAGCAGTTCTTC.

This clone showed up just once. The J gene is TRBJ2-7, the V gene TRBV19, with 12 nucleotides matching TRBD2. V shed 4 bases and J 5 bases; nucleotides not matched to a gene: 6. The length of the CDR3 is 15 residues. The germline gives CDR1 LNHDA, CDR2 SQIVND (reference sequence). CDR3 DNA sequence: TGTGCCAGTAGTAGCCTAGCGGGAGGGTATAACGAGCAGTACGTC. Its protein product is CASSSLAGGYNEQYV.

The chain employs TRBV5-1 and TRBJ1-2; D is uncertain. CDR3 length: 14 amino acids. Trimming shortened V by 0 bases and J by 2 bases, and 8 bases separated the two germline ends. In germline, CDR1 is SGHRS, CDR2 YFSETQ. Here the CDR3 DNA reads TGCGCCAGCAGCTTGGAATCAGAAAACTATGGCTACACCTTC. The encoded protein is CASSLESENYGYTF.

V and J are TRBV25-1 and TRBJ2-3; tentatively, D is TRBD1 (5 bases). Germline CDR1 and CDR2: MGHDK and SYGVNS. The CDR3 spans 16 residues. V was pared by 5 bases and J by 2 bases, with 17 bases between. In DNA form, the CDR3 reads TGTGCCAGCAGTAAGGGCCTGACAGCCCTCACAGATACGCAGTATTTT. It encodes CASSKGLTALTDTQYF.

V is TRBV7-2 and J is TRBJ2-3, with D uncertain. There are 12 residues in the CDR3. Germline CDR1 is SGHTA and CDR2 is FQGNSA. V dropped 6 bases and J dropped 0 bases, with 4 bases sitting between them. The CDR3 DNA sequence: TGTGCCAGCAGTGGAAGCACAGATACGCAGTATTTT. It translates to CASSGSTDTQYF.

This clone came up a few times. The rearrangement links TRBV9 to TRBJ2-7; 9 positions agree with TRBD2. Germline V gene lookup returns CDR1 SGDLS and CDR2 YYNGEE. Losses at the gene ends were 0 bases for V and 3 bases for J; bases not matched to a gene: 1. The CDR3 runs 14 residues. CDR3 sequence: CASSVATSGYEQYF. The CDR3 coding sequence is TGTGCCAGCAGCGTAGCGACTAGCGGCTACGAGCAGTACTTC. Combining the CDR3 with reference TRBV9 and TRBJ2-7 gives the whole variable domain DSGVTQTPKHLITATGQRVTLRCSPRSGDLSVYWYQQSLDQGLQFLIQYYNGEERAKGNILERFSAQQFPDLHSELNLSSLELGDSALYFCASSVATSGYEQYFGPGTRLTVT.

This chain uses TRBV14 with TRBJ2-3, with D perhaps given as TRBD1 or TRBD2 (5 bases each). V lost 4 bases and J 10 bases, leaving 18 bases between the germline ends. The CDR3 spans 14 residues. Germline V gene data show CDR1 as SGHDN and CDR2 as FVKESK. The CDR3 sequence: CASSPPWGRGPQYF. Here the CDR3 DNA reads TGTGCCAGCAGCCCACCTTGGGGTCGGGGCCCGCAGTATTTT.

The chain carries TRBV5-1 and TRBJ2-1, with TRBD2 matching 12 bases. Germline V lookup: CDR1 SGHRS, CDR2 YFSETQ. This CDR3 is 15 amino acids long. J lost 15 bases, V lost 5 bases, and 15 bases had no gene match. CDR3 sequence reads: CASSLMTSGSGFLFF. The CDR3 DNA reads as TGCGCCAGCAGTTTGATGACTAGCGGGAGTGGATTTCTGTTCTTC.

The J gene is TRBJ1-2, the V gene TRBV15, with a tentative D call TRBD1 (6 bases). Germline values: CDR1 LNHNV, CDR2 YYDKDF (reference sequence). Trimming removed 0 bases at V and 8 bases at J, with 13 bases between. The CDR3 has 14 amino acids. The CDR3 spells CATSRDHQGSGYTF. The CDR3 DNA reads as TGTGCCACCAGCAGAGATCATCAGGGGTCCGGCTACACCTTC. Full variable domain (rest looked up from reference TRBV15 and TRBJ1-2): DAMVIQNPRYQVTQFGKPVTLSCSQTLNHNVMYWYQQKSSQAPKLLFHYYDKDFNNEADTPDNFQSRRPNTSFCFLDIRSPGLGDTAMYLCATSRDHQGSGYTFGSGTRLTVV.

The chain links TRBV6-1 to TRBJ2-7, with a possible D match to TRBD2 (7 bases). V shed 0 bases and J shed 1 base, with 13 bases lying between them. The CDR3 is 16 amino acids. CDR1 MNHNS and CDR2 SASEGT come from the germline V gene. For the CDR3, the DNA is TGTGCCAGCAGTGAAGCGGGGGGGGCAAGGTCCTACGAGCAGTACTTC. It codes for CASSEAGGARSYEQYF.

The gene calls are TRBV2 and TRBJ1-1; D unresolved. With 5 bases removed from V and 1 base from J, the gap between germline ends came to 8 bases. CDR1 is SNHLY and CDR2 is FYNNEI in the germline V gene. CDR3 length equals 13 residues. The CDR3 region has the DNA TGTGCCAGCAGTCTTGATACGAACACTGAAGCTTTCTTT. Translating it yields CASSLDTNTEAFF.

The chain has TRBV6-1 and TRBJ2-7; the D gene is possibly TRBD1 (6 bases). This CDR3 spans 12 amino acids. V was cut by 5 bases and J by 4 bases, with 9 bases left in between. The germline CDR1 and CDR2 sequences are MNHNS and SASEGT. The CDR3 loop is CASSLQGYEQYV. CDR3 nucleotide sequence: TGTGCCAGCAGTTTACAGGGTTACGAGCAGTACGTC.

V usage is TRBV15 and J usage is TRBJ1-2, with TRBD1 matching 8 bases. Germline V gene data show CDR1 as LNHNV and CDR2 as YYDKDF (reference sequence). The CDR3 consists of 13 residues. V dropped 1 base and J dropped 5; count of bases not matched to a gene: 0. The CDR3 spells CATSRGTGYGYTF. DNA for the CDR3: TGTGCCACCAGCAGAGGGACAGGGTATGGCTACACCTTC.

This chain uses TRBV20-1 with TRBJ1-1, with no clear D. CDR3 length: 11 amino acids. Per the germline V gene, CDR1 is DFQATT and CDR2 is SNEGSKA (reference sequence). V gave up 4 bases and J gave up 1 base, with 4 bases separating them. CDR3 bases: TGCAGTGCTATCCAGAACACTGAAGCTTTCTTT. It specifies CSAIQNTEAFF.

The chain's CDR3 is CAWSGGAGPTYNEQFF. CDR3 coding DNA: TGTGCCTGGAGTGGGGGGGCGGGACCAACCTACAATGAGCAGTTCTTC. The rearrangement joins TRBV30 to TRBJ2-1; D might be TRBD1 or TRBD2, each matching 6 bases. The CDR3 loop spans 16 amino acids. CDR1 is GTSNPN, CDR2 SVGIG, per germline (reference sequence). V was cut by 1 base and J by 2 bases, with 15 bases left in between.

By frequency in the sample, this clone is medium-sized. The chain couples TRBV11-2 to TRBJ2-7; D might be TRBD2 (5 bases). This CDR3 spans 16 amino acids. From germline, CDR1 is SGHAT and CDR2 FQNNGV. Trimming removed 0 bases at V and 2 bases at J, with 14 bases between. The CDR3 is CASSLEPRLTAYEQYF. The CDR3 coding sequence is TGTGCCAGCAGCTTAGAGCCCCGACTAACCGCCTACGAGCAGTACTTC. Using reference TRBV11-2 and TRBJ2-7 for the parts outside the CDR3, the full variable domain is EAGVAQSPRYKIIEKRQSVAFWCNPISGHATLYWYQQILGQGPKLLIQFQNNGVVDDSQLPKDRFSAERLKGVDSTLKIQPAKLEDSAVYLCASSLEPRLTAYEQYFGPGTRLTVT.

The chain has TRBV19 and TRBJ1-1, with no clear D. CDR3 length: 13 residues. The germline V gene encodes CDR1 LNHDA and CDR2 SQIVND (reference sequence). V was cut by 3 bases and J by 1 base, with 6 bases left in between. CDR3 loop: CASSITENTEAFF. CDR3 bases: TGTGCCAGTAGTATCACCGAGAACACTGAAGCTTTCTTT.

The rearrangement joins TRBV5-6 to TRBJ1-4; D is possibly TRBD1 (6 bases). The length of the CDR3 is 16 residues. Trimming left V 1 base short and J 3 bases short, with 13 bases between. Germline V CDR1 and CDR2: SGHDT, YYEEEE. The CDR3 DNA reads TGTGCCAGCAGCTTGTTATTGACAGGCCCTAATGAAAAACTGTTTTTT. This sequence encodes CASSLLLTGPNEKLFF.

The chain is built from TRBV30 and TRBJ1-2; 7 bases agree with TRBD1. The CDR3 is 13 residues long. CDR1 is GTSNPN and CDR2 is SVGIG in the germline V gene (reference sequence). V lost 3 bases, J lost 3 bases, and 4 bases stayed unmatched. The CDR3 is CAWRGTGDYGYTF. The CDR3, as DNA: TGTGCCTGGAGGGGAACAGGGGACTATGGCTACACCTTC.

This chain joins TRBV5-4 and TRBJ1-2, with D hard to call. Deletions cut 3 bases from V and 4 bases from J, with 16 bases between. Germline V CDR1 and CDR2: SGHNT, YYREEE (reference sequence). The CDR3 loop spans 15 amino acids. The CDR3 sequence: CASSSESRGRYGYTF. The CDR3 DNA sequence: TGTGCCAGCAGCTCTGAATCGAGAGGGCGCTATGGCTACACCTTC.

The sample holds one count of this clone. The J gene is TRBJ1-5, the V gene TRBV6-6, with TRBD1 identical over 7 bases. Germline CDR1 reads MNHNY; CDR2 reads SVGAGI (reference sequence). The CDR3 consists of 13 residues. V gave up 9 bases and J gave up 6 bases; unmatched junction bases: 8. CDR3 amino acids: CASSGQAVQPQHF. The CDR3 DNA reads as TGTGCCAGTTCAGGACAGGCGGTTCAGCCCCAGCATTTT.

V is TRBV18 and J is TRBJ2-5, with 7 bases fitting TRBD2. CDR1 and CDR2 from the germline V gene are KGHSH and LQKENI. The CDR3 runs 15 residues. V was clipped by 6 bases and J by 5 bases; unmatched bases: 12. The CDR3 nucleotides are TGTGCCAGCTCTCGAAATAGCGGGTGGGAGGAGACCCAGTACTTC. Protein sequence: CASSRNSGWEETQYF.

The chain carries TRBV23-1 and TRBJ2-4, with D hard to call. TRBV23-1 is an ORF, with its function uncertain. Trimming left V 0 bases short and J 0 bases short, with 12 bases between. There are 17 residues in the CDR3. The CDR3 reads CASSQSREDEAKNIQYF. For the CDR3, the DNA is TGCGCCAGCAGTCAATCCCGCGAGGACGAAGCCAAAAACATTCAGTACTTC.

The table lists this clone with a few counts. The chain couples TRBV30 to TRBJ2-5, with a possible D match to TRBD1 (6 bases). Per germline, CDR1 GTSNPN and CDR2 SVGIG (reference sequence). With 3 bases removed from V and 1 base from J, the gap between germline ends came to 9 bases. The CDR3 runs 13 residues. The CDR3: CAWSRGAQETQYF. As DNA, the CDR3 is TGTGCCTGGAGCAGGGGCGCCCAAGAGACCCAGTACTTC.

A few counts support this clone. The rearrangement joins TRBV4-1 to TRBJ2-3; maybe TRBD2 (6 bases). V lost 4 bases to trimming and J lost 2 bases, with 13 bases between them. In germline, CDR1 is MGHRA, CDR2 YSYEKL. The CDR3 runs to 15 residues. CDR3 residues: CASSPGTLFTDTQYF. CDR3 DNA: TGCGCCAGCAGCCCCGGGACTCTTTTCACAGATACGCAGTATTTT.

This clone was counted only a few times. The chain couples TRBV7-2 to TRBJ1-2, with TRBD1 identical over 7 bases. Germline CDR1 SGHTA, CDR2 FQGNSA. The CDR3 runs 13 residues. The trim removed 5 bases at V and 8 bases at J, leaving 8 bases unmatched. CDR3 nucleotides: TGTGCCAGCAGCCAGGGACAGAGGAGGGGCTACACCTTC. Translation gives CASSQGQRRGYTF.

The rearrangement links TRBV13 to TRBJ1-1; 10 nucleotides agree with TRBD1. Germline lookup yields CDR1 PRHDT and CDR2 FYEKMQ (reference sequence). V was pared by 4 bases and J by 1 base, with 3 bases of the junction left unmatched. The CDR3 has 15 residues. The CDR3, as DNA: TGTGCCAGCAGCTCCAGGGACAGGGGGAACACTGAAGCTTTCTTT. It codes for CASSSRDRGNTEAFF.

The rearrangement links TRBV29-1 to TRBJ2-1; D not certain. The CDR3 covers 13 residues. V lost 4 bases, J lost 4 bases, and 11 bases lay in between. CDR1 is SQVTM, CDR2 ANQGSEA, per germline. CDR3 nucleotide sequence: TGCAGCGTTGGGGCTACCTTTTACAATGAGCAGTTCTTC. It codes for CSVGATFYNEQFF.